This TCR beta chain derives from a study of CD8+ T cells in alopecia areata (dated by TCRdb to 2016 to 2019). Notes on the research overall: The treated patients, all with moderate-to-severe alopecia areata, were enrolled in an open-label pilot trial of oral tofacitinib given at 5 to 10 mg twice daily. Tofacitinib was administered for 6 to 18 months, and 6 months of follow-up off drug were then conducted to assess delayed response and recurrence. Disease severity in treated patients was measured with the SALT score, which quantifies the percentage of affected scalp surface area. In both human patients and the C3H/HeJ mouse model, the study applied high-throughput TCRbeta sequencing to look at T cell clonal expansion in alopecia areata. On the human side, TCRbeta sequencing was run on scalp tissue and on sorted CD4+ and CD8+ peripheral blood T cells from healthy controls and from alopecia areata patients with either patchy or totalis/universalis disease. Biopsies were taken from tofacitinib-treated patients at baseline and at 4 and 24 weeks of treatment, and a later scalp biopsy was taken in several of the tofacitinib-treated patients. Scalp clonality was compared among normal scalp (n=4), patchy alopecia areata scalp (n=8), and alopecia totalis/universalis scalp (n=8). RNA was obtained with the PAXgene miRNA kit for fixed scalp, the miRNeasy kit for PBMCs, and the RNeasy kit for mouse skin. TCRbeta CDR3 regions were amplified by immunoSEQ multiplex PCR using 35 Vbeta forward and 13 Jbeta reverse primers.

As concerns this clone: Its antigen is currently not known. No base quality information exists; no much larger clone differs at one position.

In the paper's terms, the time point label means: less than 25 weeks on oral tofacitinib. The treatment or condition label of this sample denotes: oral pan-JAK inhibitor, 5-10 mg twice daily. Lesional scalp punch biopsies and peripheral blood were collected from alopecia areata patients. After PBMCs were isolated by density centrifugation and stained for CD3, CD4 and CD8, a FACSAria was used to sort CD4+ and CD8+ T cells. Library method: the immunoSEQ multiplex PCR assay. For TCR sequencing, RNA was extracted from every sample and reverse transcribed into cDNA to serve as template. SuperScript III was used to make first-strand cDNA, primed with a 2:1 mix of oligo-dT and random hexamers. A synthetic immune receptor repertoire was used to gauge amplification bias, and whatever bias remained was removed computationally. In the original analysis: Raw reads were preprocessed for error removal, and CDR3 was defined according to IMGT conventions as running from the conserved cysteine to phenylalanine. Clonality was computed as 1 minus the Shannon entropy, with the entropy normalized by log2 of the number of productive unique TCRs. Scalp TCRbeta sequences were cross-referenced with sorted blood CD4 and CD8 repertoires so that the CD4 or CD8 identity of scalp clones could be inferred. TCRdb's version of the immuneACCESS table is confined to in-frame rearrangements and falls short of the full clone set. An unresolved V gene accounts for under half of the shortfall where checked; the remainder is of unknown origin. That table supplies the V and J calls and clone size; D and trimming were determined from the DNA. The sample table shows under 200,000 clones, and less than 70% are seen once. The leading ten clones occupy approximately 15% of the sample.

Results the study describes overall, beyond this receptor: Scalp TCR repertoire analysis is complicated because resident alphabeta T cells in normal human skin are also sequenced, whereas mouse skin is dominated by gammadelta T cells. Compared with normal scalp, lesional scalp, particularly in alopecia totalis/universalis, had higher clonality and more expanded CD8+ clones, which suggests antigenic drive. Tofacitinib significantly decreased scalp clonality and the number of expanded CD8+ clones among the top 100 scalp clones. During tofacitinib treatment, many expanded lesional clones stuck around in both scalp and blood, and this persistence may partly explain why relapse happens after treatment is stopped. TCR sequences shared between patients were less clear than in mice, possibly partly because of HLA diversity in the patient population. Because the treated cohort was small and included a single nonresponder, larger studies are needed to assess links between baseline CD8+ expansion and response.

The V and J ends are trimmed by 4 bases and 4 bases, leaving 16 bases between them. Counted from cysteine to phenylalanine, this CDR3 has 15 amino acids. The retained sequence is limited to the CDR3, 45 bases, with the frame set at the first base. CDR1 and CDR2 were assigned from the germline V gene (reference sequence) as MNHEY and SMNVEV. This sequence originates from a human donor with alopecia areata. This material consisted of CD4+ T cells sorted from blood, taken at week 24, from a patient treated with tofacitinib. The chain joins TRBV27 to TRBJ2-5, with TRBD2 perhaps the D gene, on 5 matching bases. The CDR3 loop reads CASSYNGETSETQYF. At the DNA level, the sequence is TGTGCCAGCAGTTACAACGGGGAAACATCAGAGACCCAGTACTTC.